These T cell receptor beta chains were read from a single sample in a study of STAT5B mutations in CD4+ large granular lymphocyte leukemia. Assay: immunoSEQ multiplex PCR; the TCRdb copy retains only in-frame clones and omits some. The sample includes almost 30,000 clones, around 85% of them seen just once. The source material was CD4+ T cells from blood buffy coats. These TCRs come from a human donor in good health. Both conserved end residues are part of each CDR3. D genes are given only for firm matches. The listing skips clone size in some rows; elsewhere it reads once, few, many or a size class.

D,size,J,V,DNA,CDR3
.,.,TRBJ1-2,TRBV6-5,TGTGCCAGCAGTTTCGGACAGAGCTATGGCTACACCTTC,CASSFGQSYGYTF
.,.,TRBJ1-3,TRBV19,TGTGCCAGTAGTAAGCGGTCCTCTGGAAACACCATATATTTT,CASSKRSSGNTIYF
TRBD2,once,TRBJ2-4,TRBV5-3,TGTGCCAGAAGAGACATAGCGGGGGGGTGGAAGGCCAAAAACATTCAGTACTTC,CARRDIAGGWKAKNIQYF
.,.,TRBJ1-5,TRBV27,TGTGCCACCCGGCCCGAGGGTATAAGCAATCAGCCCCAGCATTTT,CATRPEGISNQPQHF
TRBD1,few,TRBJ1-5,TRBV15,TGTGCCACCAGACAGGGGGCGGTCAATCAGCCCCAGCATTTT,CATRQGAVNQPQHF
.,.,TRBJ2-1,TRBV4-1,TGCGCCAGCAGCCAAGTCACGGAAGGGGATGAGCAGTTCTTC,CASSQVTEGDEQFF
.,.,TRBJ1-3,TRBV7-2,TGTGCCAGCAGCTTAAGGGAGGAGGGCCCCGGAAACACCATATATTTT,CASSLREEGPGNTIYF
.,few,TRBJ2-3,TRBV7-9,TGTGCCAGCAGCCCTCGGGGGCCAGATACGCAGTATTTT,CASSPRGPDTQYF
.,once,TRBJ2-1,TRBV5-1,TGCGCCAGCAGCTTGGAACAGGCGCGAGCCAATGAGCAGTTCTTC,CASSLEQARANEQFF
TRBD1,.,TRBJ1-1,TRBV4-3,TGCGCCAGCAGCCAAGATCGTCCGACAGGGGGGAACACTGAAGCTTTCTTT,CASSQDRPTGGNTEAFF
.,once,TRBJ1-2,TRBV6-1,TGTGCCAGCAGTGACCGTGATAGGGGAAAGGGCTACACCTTC,CASSDRDRGKGYTF
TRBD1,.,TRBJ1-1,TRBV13,TGTGCCAGCAGCAAAGGGACAGCCAACTATATGAACACTGAAGCTTTCTTT,CASSKGTANYMNTEAFF
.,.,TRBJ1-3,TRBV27,TGTGCCAGCAGTTTGGTACGGGGAAACACCATATATTTT,CASSLVRGNTIYF
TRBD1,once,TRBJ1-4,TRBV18,TGTGCCAGCACATATAGACAGGGGCCCTCCACTAATGAAAAACTGTTTTTT,CASTYRQGPSTNEKLFF
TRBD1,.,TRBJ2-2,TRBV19,TGTGCCAGTACGGACAGGCCAAAGGGGAACACCGGGGAGCTGTTTTTT,CASTDRPKGNTGELFF
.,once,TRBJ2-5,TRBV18,TGTGCCAGCTCACCTCTGGGGGAGACCCAGTACTTC,CASSPLGETQYF
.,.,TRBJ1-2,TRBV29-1,TGCAGCACCGACCTTAACTATGGCTACACCTTC,CSTDLNYGYTF
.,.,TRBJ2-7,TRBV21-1,TGTGCCAGCAGCGCCCGACATGGGTTGCCCTCCTACGAGCAGTACTTC,CASSARHGLPSYEQYF
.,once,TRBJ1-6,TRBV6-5,TGTGCCAGCACCCAGGGTAGATATAATTCACCCCTCCACTTT,CASTQGRYNSPLHF
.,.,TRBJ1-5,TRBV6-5,TGTGCCAGCAGTTACTCAGGCCTCAACAATCAGCCCCAGCATTTT,CASSYSGLNNQPQHF
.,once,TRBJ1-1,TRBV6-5,TGTGCCAGCAGTTACATTAGGGGAACGAACACTGAAGCTTTCTTT,CASSYIRGTNTEAFF